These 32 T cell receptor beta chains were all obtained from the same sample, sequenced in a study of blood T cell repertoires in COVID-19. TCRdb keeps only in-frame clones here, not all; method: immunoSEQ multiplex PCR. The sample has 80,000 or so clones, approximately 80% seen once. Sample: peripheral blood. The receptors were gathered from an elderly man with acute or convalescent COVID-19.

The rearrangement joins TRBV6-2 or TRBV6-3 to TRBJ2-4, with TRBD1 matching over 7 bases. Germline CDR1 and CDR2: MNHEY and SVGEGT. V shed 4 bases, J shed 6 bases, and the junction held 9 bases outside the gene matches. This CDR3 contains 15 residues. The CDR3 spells CASSSRQGRRNIQYF. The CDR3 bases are TGTGCCAGCAGTTCACGACAGGGCAGACGAAACATTCAGTACTTC.

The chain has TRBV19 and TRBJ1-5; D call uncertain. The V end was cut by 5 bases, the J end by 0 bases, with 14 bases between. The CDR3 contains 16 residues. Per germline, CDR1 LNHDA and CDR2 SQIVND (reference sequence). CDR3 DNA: TGTGCCAGTAGTCCTGGACGGGGATATAGCAATCAGCCCCAGCATTTT. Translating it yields CASSPGRGYSNQPQHF.

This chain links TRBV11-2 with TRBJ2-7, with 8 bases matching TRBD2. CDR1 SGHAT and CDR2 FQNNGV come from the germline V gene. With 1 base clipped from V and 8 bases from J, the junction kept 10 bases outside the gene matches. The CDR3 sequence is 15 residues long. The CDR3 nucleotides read TGTGCCAGCAGCTTAGCTTTAGCGGGACCTACGCAGCAGTACTTC. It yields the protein CASSLALAGPTQQYF. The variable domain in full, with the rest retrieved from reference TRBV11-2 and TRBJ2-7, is EAGVAQSPRYKIIEKRQSVAFWCNPISGHATLYWYQQILGQGPKLLIQFQNNGVVDDSQLPKDRFSAERLKGVDSTLKIQPAKLEDSAVYLCASSLALAGPTQQYFGPGTRLTVT.

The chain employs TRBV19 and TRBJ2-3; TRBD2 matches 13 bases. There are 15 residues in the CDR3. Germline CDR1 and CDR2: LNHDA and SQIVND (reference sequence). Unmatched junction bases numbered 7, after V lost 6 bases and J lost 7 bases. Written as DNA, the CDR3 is TGTGCCAGTAGCAATGGACTAGCGGGGGAGAATACGCAGTATTTT. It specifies CASSNGLAGENTQYF.

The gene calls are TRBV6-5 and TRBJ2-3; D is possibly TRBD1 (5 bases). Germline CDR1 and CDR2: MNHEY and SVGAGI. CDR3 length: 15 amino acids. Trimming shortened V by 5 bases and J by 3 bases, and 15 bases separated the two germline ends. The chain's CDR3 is CASSSRVIGTDTQYF. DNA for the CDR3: TGTGCCAGCAGTAGCAGGGTGATTGGGACAGATACGCAGTATTTT.

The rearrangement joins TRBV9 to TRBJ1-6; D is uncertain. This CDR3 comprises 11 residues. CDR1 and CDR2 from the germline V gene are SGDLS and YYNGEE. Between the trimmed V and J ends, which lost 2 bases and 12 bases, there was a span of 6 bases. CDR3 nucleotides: TGTGCCAGCAGCGTTCCGGGACCCCTCCACTTT. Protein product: CASSVPGPLHF. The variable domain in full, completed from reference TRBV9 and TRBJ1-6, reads DSGVTQTPKHLITATGQRVTLRCSPRSGDLSVYWYQQSLDQGLQFLIQYYNGEERAKGNILERFSAQQFPDLHSELNLSSLELGDSALYFCASSVPGPLHFGNGTRLTVT.

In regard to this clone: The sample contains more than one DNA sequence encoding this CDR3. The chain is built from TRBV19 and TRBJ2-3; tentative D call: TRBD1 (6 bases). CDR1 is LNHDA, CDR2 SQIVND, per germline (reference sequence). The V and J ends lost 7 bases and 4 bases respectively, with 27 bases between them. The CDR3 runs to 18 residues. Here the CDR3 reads CASIIQGPKTPRADTQYF. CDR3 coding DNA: TGTGCCAGTATCATACAGGGTCCTAAAACTCCTAGGGCAGATACGCAGTATTTT.

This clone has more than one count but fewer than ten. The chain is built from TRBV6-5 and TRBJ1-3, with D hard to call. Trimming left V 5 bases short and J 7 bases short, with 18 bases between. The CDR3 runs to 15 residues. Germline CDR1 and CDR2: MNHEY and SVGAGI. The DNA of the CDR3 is TGTGCCAGCAGTAAGTCTCAAGGGAGTAGGAACACCATATATTTT. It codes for CASSKSQGSRNTIYF.

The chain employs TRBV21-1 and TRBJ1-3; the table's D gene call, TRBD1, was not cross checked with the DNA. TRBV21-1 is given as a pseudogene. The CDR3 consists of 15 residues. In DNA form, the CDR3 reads TGTGCCAGCAGCGTCGCGACAGACTCTGGAAACACCATATATTTT. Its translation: CASSVATDSGNTIYF.

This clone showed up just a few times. This CDR3 is CASSQDFAGTGGNEQFF. For the CDR3, the DNA is TGTGCCAGCAGCCAAGATTTCGCCGGGACAGGGGGCAATGAGCAGTTCTTC. V usage is TRBV4-2 and J usage is TRBJ2-1; 11 nucleotides line up with TRBD1. The CDR3 contains 17 residues. The J segment lost 6 bases and the V segment lost 0 bases, leaving 7 bases of the junction unmatched. The germline V gene encodes CDR1 LGHNA and CDR2 YNFKEQ.

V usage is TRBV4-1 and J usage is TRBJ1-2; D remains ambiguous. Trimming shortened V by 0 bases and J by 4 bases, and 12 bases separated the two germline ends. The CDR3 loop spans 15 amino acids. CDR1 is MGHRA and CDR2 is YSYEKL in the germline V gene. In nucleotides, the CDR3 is TGCGCCAGCAGCCAAGATGATGAACAGCCCTATGGCTACACCTTC. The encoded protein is CASSQDDEQPYGYTF.

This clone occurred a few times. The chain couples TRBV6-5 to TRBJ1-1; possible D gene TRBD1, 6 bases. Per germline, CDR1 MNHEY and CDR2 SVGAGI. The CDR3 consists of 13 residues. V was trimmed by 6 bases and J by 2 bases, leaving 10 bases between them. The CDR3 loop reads CASRQDRNTEAFF. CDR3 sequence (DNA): TGTGCCAGCAGGCAGGACAGAAACACTGAAGCTTTCTTT.

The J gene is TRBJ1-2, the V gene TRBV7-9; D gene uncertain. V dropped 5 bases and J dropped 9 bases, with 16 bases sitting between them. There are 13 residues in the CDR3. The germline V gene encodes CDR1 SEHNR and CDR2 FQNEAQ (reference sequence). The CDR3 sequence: CASSPGPRGRYTF. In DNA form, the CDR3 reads TGTGCCAGCAGCCCCGGGCCAAGAGGGCGCTACACCTTC.

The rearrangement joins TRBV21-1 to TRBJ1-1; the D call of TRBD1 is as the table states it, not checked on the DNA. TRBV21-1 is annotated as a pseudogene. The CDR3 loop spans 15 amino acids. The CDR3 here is CASSTRLTGNTEAFF. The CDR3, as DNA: TGTGCCAGCAGCACACGACTGACAGGGAACACTGAAGCTTTCTTT.

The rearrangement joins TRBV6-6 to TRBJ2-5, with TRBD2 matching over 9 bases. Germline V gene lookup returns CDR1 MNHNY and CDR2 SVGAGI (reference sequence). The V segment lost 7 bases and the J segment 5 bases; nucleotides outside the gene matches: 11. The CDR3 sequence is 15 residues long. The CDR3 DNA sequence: TGTGCCAGCACCACGGCGCGGGGGGGCCGGGAGACCCAGTACTTC. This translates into CASTTARGGRETQYF.

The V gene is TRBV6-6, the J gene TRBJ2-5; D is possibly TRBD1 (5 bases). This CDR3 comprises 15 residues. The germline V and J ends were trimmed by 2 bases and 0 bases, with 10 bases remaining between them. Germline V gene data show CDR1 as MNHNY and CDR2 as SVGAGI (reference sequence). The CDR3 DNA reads TGTGCCAGCAGTTACCCCGACAGATACCAAGAGACCCAGTACTTC. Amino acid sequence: CASSYPDRYQETQYF.

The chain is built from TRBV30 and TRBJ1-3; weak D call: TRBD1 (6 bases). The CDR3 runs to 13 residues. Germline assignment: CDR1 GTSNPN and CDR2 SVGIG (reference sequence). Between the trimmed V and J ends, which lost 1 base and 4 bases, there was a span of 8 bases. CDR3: CAWSGGPGNTIYF. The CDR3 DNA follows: TGTGCCTGGAGTGGGGGGCCAGGAAACACCATATATTTT.

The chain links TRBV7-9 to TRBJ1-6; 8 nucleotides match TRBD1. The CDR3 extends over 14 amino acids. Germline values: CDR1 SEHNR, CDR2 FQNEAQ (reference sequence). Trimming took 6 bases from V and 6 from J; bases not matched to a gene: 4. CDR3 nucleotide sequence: TGTGCCAGCAGTCCGACAGGGGCTAATTCACCCCTCCACTTT. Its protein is CASSPTGANSPLHF.

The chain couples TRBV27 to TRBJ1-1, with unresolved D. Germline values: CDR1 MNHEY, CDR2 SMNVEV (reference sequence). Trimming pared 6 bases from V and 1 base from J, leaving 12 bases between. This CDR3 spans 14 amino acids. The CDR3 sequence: CASRAAGANTEAFF. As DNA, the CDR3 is TGTGCCAGCAGAGCCGCGGGTGCGAACACTGAAGCTTTCTTT.

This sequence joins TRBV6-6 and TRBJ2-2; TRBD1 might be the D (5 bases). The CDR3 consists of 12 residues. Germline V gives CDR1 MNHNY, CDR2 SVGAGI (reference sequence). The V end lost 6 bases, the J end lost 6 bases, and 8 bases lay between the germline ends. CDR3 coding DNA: TGTGCCAGCAGGCAGACAGCCGGGGAGCTGTTTTTT. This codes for CASRQTAGELFF.

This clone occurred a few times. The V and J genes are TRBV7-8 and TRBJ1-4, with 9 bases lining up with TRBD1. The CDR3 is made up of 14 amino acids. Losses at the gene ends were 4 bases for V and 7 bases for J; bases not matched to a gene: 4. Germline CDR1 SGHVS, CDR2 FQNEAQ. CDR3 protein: CASSSGQGREKLFF. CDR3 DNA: TGTGCCAGCAGCTCGGGACAGGGACGTGAAAAACTGTTTTTT.

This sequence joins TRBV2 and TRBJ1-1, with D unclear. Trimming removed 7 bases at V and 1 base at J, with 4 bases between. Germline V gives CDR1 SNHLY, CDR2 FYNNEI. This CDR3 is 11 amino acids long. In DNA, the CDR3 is TGTGCCAGCATCCAGAACACTGAAGCTTTCTTT. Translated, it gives CASIQNTEAFF.

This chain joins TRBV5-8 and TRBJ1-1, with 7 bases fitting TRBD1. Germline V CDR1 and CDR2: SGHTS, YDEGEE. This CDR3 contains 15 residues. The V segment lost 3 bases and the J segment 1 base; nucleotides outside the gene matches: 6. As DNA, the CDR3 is TGTGCCAGCAGCTCCTACAGGGGCGGGAACACTGAAGCTTTCTTT. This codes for CASSSYRGGNTEAFF.

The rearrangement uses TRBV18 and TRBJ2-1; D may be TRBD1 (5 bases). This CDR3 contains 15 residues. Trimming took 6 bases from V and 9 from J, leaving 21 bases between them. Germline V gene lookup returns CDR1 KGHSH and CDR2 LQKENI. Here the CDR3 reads CASSRQEQGNGEQFF. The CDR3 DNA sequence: TGTGCCAGCTCCCGGCAGGAGCAGGGTAACGGTGAGCAGTTCTTC.

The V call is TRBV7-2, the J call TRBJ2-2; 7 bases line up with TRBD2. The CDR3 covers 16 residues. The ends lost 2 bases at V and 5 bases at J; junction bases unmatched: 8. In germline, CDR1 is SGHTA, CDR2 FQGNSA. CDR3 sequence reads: CASSLQFGLGTGELFF. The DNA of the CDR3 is TGTGCCAGCAGCTTACAGTTCGGACTAGGGACCGGGGAGCTGTTTTTT.

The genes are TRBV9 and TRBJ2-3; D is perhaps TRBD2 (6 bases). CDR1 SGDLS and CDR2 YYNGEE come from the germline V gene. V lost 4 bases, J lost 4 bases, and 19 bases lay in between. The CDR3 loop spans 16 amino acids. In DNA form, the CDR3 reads TGTGCCAGCAGCTCCCGAAAGGAGGGTAGCGCAGATACGCAGTATTTT. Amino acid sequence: CASSSRKEGSADTQYF.

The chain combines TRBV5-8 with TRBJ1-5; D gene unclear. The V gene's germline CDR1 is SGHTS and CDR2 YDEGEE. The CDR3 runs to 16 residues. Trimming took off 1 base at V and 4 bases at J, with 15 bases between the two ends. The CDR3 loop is CASSLRYGQNNQPQHF. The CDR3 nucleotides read TGTGCCAGCAGCTTGCGGTATGGGCAGAATAATCAGCCCCAGCATTTT.

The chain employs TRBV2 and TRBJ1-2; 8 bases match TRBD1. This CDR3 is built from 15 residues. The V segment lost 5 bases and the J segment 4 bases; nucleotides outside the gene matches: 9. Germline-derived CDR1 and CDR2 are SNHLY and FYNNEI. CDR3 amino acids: CASSRSRGQAYGYTF. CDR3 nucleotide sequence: TGTGCCAGCAGTCGAAGCCGGGGACAGGCCTATGGCTACACCTTC. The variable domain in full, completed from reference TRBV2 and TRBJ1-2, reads EPEVTQTPSHQVTQMGQEVILRCVPISNHLYFYWYRQILGQKVEFLVSFYNNEISEKSEIFDDQFSVERPDGSNFTLKIRSTKLEDSAMYFCASSRSRGQAYGYTFGSGTRLTVV.

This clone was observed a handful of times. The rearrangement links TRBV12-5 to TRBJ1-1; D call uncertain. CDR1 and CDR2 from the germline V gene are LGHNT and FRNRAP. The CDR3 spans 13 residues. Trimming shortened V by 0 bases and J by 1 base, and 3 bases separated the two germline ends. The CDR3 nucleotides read TGTGCTAGTGGTTTGGTCGGGAACACTGAAGCTTTCTTT. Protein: CASGLVGNTEAFF.

CDR3 protein: CASSQARGRGGDTQYF. In nucleotides, the CDR3 is TGTGCCAGCAGTCAAGCGAGGGGCAGGGGCGGGGATACGCAGTATTTT. The chain has TRBV7-9 and TRBJ2-3; a weak D match, TRBD1 (6 bases). Trimming pared 6 bases from V and 6 bases from J, leaving 22 bases between. The CDR3 is 16 residues long. Looked up from germline, CDR1 is SEHNR and CDR2 is FQNEAQ (reference sequence).

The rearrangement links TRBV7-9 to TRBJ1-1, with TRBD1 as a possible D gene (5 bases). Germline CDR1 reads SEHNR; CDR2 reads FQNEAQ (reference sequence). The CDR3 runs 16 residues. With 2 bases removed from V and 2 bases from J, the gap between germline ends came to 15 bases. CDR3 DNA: TGTGCCAGCAGCTTAACCCGGGGGACGGCTAACACTGAAGCTTTCTTT. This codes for CASSLTRGTANTEAFF.

The CDR3 nucleotides are TGTGCCAGTAGGGGAACAGGGCCCTCCTATAATTCACCCCTCCACTTT. This translates into CASRGTGPSYNSPLHF. The chain recombines TRBV19 with TRBJ1-6; perhaps TRBD1 as D (6 bases). Between the trimmed V and J ends, which lost 6 bases and 0 bases, there was a span of 12 bases. The CDR3 sequence is 16 residues long. Germline V CDR1 and CDR2: LNHDA, SQIVND (reference sequence).